This TCR beta chain was observed in a study of tumor-infiltrating lymphocytes in primary liver carcinoma. Study summary: Staging placed the tumors at T1-T3 N0M0, and they measured about 4 to 11 cm across.

They got blood RNA out of unsorted whole blood and also pulled out germline DNA. Enrolled patients were chronically infected with HBV and treatment-naive. On this clonotype itself: Its antigen is not known.

General study points: Reduced overlap was seen in tumor-adjacent and tumor-blood pairs versus tumor region pairs. Top-250-clone fractions were significantly higher in tumors than in blood (p = 0.039).

Starting material of 450 to 550 ng total RNA yielded TCR beta cDNA via a constant-region primer. Investigators got TCR beta libraries out of three nested multiplex PCR rounds, done with slightly modified ARM-PCR. TRBV1-TRBV30 forward primers paired with a C-beta reverse primer were used in the first two PCR rounds, which ran about 11 cycles each. TCRdb analysed the multiplex PCR reads with MiXCR anew, one entry per CDR3 protein. The sample yields about 320,000 distinct CDR3 sequences, over 55% seen once. The CDR3 is 15 amino acids. Germline loops: CDR1 SGHNT, CDR2 YYREEE (reference sequence). Trimming removed 4 bases from V and 7 bases from J, with 17 bases in between.

This receptor was obtained from a man between 40 and 49 years old with primary liver carcinoma and hepatitis B virus infection. The genes are TRBV5-4 and TRBJ2-2, with D maybe TRBD2 (5 bases). The sequenced sample consisted of peripheral blood. The CDR3 DNA follows: TGTGCCAGCAGCCGAAGAGGGATCGTCGGCGGGGAGCTGTTTTTT. Translating gives CASSRRGIVGGELFF.